Presented here are 15 T cell receptor beta chains from one specimen sequenced in a study of blood T cell repertoires in COVID-19. Method: immunoSEQ multiplex PCR; TCRdb's copy keeps in-frame clones and lacks some. The data hold 130,000 to 150,000 clones, with 70% to 90% observed a single time. Sequencing was carried out using peripheral blood. The receptors were sampled from a woman aged 40 to 50 with active or convalescent COVID-19.

This clone was detected only a few times. In DNA, the CDR3 is TGTGCCAGCAGCTTAGACCTACTAGCGGGACGGACTAATGAGCAGTTCTTC. This translates into CASSLDLLAGRTNEQFF. This chain connects TRBV11-2 to TRBJ2-1; 10 bases fit TRBD2. Germline-derived CDR1 and CDR2 are SGHAT and FQNNGV. The CDR3 has 17 amino acids. With V trimmed by 0 bases and J by 7 bases, 9 bases remained unmatched.

J is TRBJ2-6 and V is TRBV29-1; perhaps TRBD2 as D (5 bases). The CDR3 runs to 14 residues. The ends were cut back, 3 bases at V and 0 bases at J, with 6 bases in the middle. CDR1 is SQVTM and CDR2 is ANQGSEA in the germline V gene. Here the CDR3 DNA reads TGCAGCGTTGATCGGGGCTCTGGGGCCAACGTCCTGACTTTC. This codes for CSVDRGSGANVLTF.

The rearrangement links TRBV7-6 to TRBJ2-2, with D possibly matching TRBD1 (6 bases). The CDR3 loop spans 17 amino acids. Germline CDR1 and CDR2: SGHVS and FNYEAQ. With 5 bases removed from V and 0 bases from J, the gap between germline ends came to 16 bases. CDR3 sequence: CASSPLFGQSNTGELFF. The CDR3 nucleotides read TGTGCCAGCAGCCCCCTATTTGGACAGTCGAACACCGGGGAGCTGTTTTTT.

The chain couples TRBV12-3 or TRBV12-4 to TRBJ1-1; D unclear. The CDR3 covers 13 residues. V lost 0 bases and J 5 bases, leaving 7 bases between the germline ends. The chain's CDR3 is CASSLAGITEAFF. CDR3 nucleotides: TGTGCCAGCAGTTTAGCCGGGATTACTGAAGCTTTCTTT.

This rearrangement joins TRBV19 to TRBJ1-1, with TRBD1 matching 9 bases. The CDR3 consists of 13 residues. Per the germline V gene, CDR1 is LNHDA and CDR2 is SQIVND (reference sequence). J gave up 5 bases and V 8 bases, and 6 bases lay outside the gene matches. CDR3 DNA sequence: TGTGCCAGTGGACAGGGGCGGGGGACTGAAGCTTTCTTT. Amino acids: CASGQGRGTEAFF.

This clone was observed a few times. Here the CDR3 reads CASSYSDRDTGELFF. The CDR3, as DNA: TGTGCCAGCAGTTACTCGGACAGGGACACCGGGGAGCTGTTTTTT. The genes are TRBV6-2 or TRBV6-3 and TRBJ2-2; 8 bases match TRBD1. Trimming removed 0 bases from V and 3 bases from J; junction bases left unmatched: 0. Germline lookup yields CDR1 MNHEY and CDR2 SVGEGT. This CDR3 is built from 15 residues.

This clone came up a few times. This chain links TRBV6-5 with TRBJ1-1; D unresolved. V was trimmed by 2 bases and J by 2 bases, leaving 3 bases between them. Germline CDR1 reads MNHEY; CDR2 reads SVGAGI. The CDR3 is made up of 12 amino acids. The DNA for the CDR3 is TGTGCCAGCAGTTACAGCAACACTGAAGCTTTCTTT. Its protein is CASSYSNTEAFF.

The V gene is TRBV27, the J gene TRBJ1-2; D perhaps matches TRBD1 (6 bases). The V end was cut by 3 bases, the J end by 3 bases, with 11 bases between. Per germline, CDR1 MNHEY and CDR2 SMNVEV (reference sequence). The CDR3 contains 14 residues. This CDR3 reads CASSFGRGDYGYTF. The CDR3 DNA reads TGTGCCAGCAGTTTTGGCAGGGGAGACTATGGCTACACCTTC.

The chain joins TRBV27 to TRBJ1-5; D is ambiguous. Trimming stripped 3 bases from V and 7 bases from J, with 13 bases between. The CDR3 runs 14 residues. CDR1 is MNHEY and CDR2 is SMNVEV in the germline V gene (reference sequence). CDR3 in DNA: TGTGCCAGCAGTTTGTCGAGCTCGAGGCAGCCCCAGCATTTT. The encoded protein is CASSLSSSRQPQHF.

CDR3 protein: CATSPTGLHTGELFF. The CDR3 DNA sequence: TGTGCCACCAGCCCCACGGGATTACATACCGGGGAGCTGTTTTTT. The J gene is TRBJ2-2, the V gene TRBV15; a possible D gene is TRBD2 (5 bases). Trimming removed 5 bases at V and 5 bases at J, with 15 bases between. Per the germline V gene, CDR1 is LNHNV and CDR2 is YYDKDF (reference sequence). The CDR3 length is 15 residues.

The chain is built from TRBV18 and TRBJ2-1; D is possibly TRBD2 (6 bases). Germline V lookup: CDR1 KGHSH, CDR2 LQKENI. CDR3 length: 17 residues. V lost 3 bases to trimming and J lost 2 bases, with 17 bases between them. The CDR3, as DNA: TGTGCCAGCTCACCGCGGGGACTCTCGGGCCCCTACAATGAGCAGTTCTTC. Translation gives CASSPRGLSGPYNEQFF.

The gene calls are TRBV18 and TRBJ2-4; no reliable D call. Germline CDR1 KGHSH, CDR2 LQKENI. The V and J ends lost 0 bases and 0 bases respectively, with 12 bases between them. This CDR3 contains 17 residues. The CDR3 DNA follows: TGTGCCAGCTCACCACCGGGCTTGAAACTAGCCAAAAACATTCAGTACTTC. Its protein is CASSPPGLKLAKNIQYF.

This clone was seen a few times. The V gene is TRBV6-1, the J gene TRBJ2-3; TRBD2 matches 8 bases. The V gene end was trimmed by 2 bases and the J gene end by 2 bases; junction bases not matched to a gene: 6. The CDR3 extends over 16 amino acids. The germline V gene encodes CDR1 MNHNS and CDR2 SASEGT. This CDR3 reads CASSETSGGPTDTQYF. The CDR3 bases are TGTGCCAGCAGTGAAACGAGCGGGGGCCCCACAGATACGCAGTATTTT.

The gene calls are TRBV5-6 and TRBJ2-3; 12 bases map to TRBD1. This CDR3 is 16 amino acids long. Germline V gene sequence: CDR1 SGHDT, CDR2 YYEEEE. V dropped 1 base and J dropped 6; count of bases not matched to a gene: 6. The DNA for the CDR3 is TGTGCCAGCAGCTTGACTGGGACAGGGGGCCCCGATACGCAGTATTTT. Encoded protein: CASSLTGTGGPDTQYF.

V is TRBV19 and J is TRBJ1-5; a possible D gene is TRBD1 (5 bases). The germline CDR1 and CDR2 sequences are LNHDA and SQIVND (reference sequence). CDR3 size: 16 residues. The V end was cut by 4 bases, the J end by 3 bases, with 16 bases between. Here the CDR3 reads CASSTYRQLFNQPQHF. In nucleotides, the CDR3 is TGTGCCAGTAGTACATACCGACAGCTATTCAATCAGCCCCAGCATTTT.